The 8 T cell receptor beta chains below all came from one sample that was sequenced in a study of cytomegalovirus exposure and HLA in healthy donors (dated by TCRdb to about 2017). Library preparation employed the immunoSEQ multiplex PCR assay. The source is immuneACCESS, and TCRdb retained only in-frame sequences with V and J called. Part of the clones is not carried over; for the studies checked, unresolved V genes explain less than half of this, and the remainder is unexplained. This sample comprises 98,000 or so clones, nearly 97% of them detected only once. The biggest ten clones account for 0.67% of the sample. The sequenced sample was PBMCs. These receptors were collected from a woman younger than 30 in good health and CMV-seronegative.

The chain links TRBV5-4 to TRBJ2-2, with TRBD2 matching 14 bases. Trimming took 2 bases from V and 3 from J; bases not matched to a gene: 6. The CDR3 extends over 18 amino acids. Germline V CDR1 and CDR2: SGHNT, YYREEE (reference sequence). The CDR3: CASSFGTSGGQYTGELFF. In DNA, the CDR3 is TGTGCCAGCAGCTTCGGGACTAGCGGGGGCCAATACACCGGGGAGCTGTTTTTT.

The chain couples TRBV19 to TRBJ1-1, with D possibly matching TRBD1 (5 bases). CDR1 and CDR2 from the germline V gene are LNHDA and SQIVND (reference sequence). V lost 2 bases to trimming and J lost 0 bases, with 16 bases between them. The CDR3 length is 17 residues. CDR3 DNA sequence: TGTGCCAGTAGTATAACGCGCCCAGGGAGGATGAACACTGAAGCTTTCTTT. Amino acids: CASSITRPGRMNTEAFF. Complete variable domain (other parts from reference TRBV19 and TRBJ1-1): DGGITQSPKYLFRKEGQNVTLSCEQNLNHDAMYWYRQDPGQGLRLIYYSQIVNDFQKGDIAEGYSVSREKKESFPLTVTSAQKNPTAFYLCASSITRPGRMNTEAFFGQGTRLTVV.

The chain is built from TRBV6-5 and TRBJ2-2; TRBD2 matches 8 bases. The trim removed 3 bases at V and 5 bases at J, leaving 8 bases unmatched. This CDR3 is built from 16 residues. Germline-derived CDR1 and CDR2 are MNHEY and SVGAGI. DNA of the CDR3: TGTGCCAGCAGTTATAGTGCGGGGGGCCAAACCGGGGAGCTGTTTTTT. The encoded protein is CASSYSAGGQTGELFF.

Written as DNA, the CDR3 is TGTGCCAGCAACCCAGCGGGGGGTCTGGGGAATGAGCAGTTCTTC. It specifies CASNPAGGLGNEQFF. The genes are TRBV28 and TRBJ2-1; TRBD2 aligns across 9 bases. The CDR3 extends over 15 amino acids. Trimming cost V 7 bases and J 7 bases; bases outside gene matches: 11. Germline CDR1 reads MDHEN; CDR2 reads SYDVKM.

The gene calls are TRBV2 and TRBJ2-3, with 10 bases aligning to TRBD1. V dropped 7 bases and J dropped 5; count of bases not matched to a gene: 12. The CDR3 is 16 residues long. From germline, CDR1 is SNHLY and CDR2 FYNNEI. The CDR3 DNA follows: TGTGCCAGCATTCTACCCCCGGGACAGGGGAAAGATACGCAGTATTTT. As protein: CASILPPGQGKDTQYF. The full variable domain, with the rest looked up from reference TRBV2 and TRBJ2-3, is EPEVTQTPSHQVTQMGQEVILRCVPISNHLYFYWYRQILGQKVEFLVSFYNNEISEKSEIFDDQFSVERPDGSNFTLKIRSTKLEDSAMYFCASILPPGQGKDTQYFGPGTRLTVL.

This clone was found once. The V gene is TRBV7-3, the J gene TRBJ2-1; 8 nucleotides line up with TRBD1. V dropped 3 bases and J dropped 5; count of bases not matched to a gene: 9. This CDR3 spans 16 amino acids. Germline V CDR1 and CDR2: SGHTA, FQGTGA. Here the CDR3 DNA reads TGTGCCAGCAGCTTTACGTGCGACAGGGGCCACAATGAGCAGTTCTTC. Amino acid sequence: CASSFTCDRGHNEQFF.

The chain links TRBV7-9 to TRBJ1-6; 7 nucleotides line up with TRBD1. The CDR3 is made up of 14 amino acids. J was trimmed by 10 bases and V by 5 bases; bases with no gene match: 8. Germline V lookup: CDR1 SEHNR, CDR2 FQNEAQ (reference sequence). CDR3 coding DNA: TGTGCCAGCAGCCGGGACAGAGTAAAGTCACCCCTCCACTTT. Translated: CASSRDRVKSPLHF.

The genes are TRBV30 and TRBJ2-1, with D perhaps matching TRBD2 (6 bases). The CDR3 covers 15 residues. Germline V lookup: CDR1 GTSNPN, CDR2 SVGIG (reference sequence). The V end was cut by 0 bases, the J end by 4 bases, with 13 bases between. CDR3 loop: CAWSVRGGIYNEQFF. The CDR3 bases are TGTGCCTGGAGTGTACGTGGAGGGATATACAATGAGCAGTTCTTC.